This T cell receptor (beta chain) came from a study of OX40 agonist ivuxolimab in advanced cancers. CDR1 and CDR2 from the germline V gene are MNHNS and SASEGT. V lost 3 bases to trimming and J lost 8 bases, with 4 bases between them. The CDR3 consists of 10 residues. TCRdb's copy holds only in-frame clones and misses some; the assay was immunoSEQ multiplex PCR. Here the sample spans about 73,000 clones, around nine tenths being singletons. Points on this clone: Its specificity is unknown.

Study outcomes and limitations: Both CD4+ and CD8+ T cell populations in blood had undergone clonal expansion by week 6 at 0.1 to 3.0 mg/kg. Researchers report that CD8+ T cells had, on average, more expanded clones than CD4+.

This TCR derives from an adult with an advanced solid tumor such as melanoma, head and neck, liver or kidney cancer. The sample in question was CD4+ or CD8+ T cells sorted from blood, obtained in a trial of the OX40 agonist ivuxolimab. The V gene is TRBV6-1, the J gene TRBJ1-2; D call uncertain. This CDR3 reads CASSDWGYTF. CDR3 DNA sequence: TGTGCCAGCAGTGACTGGGGCTACACCTTC.